This TCR beta chain was sequenced in a study of cytomegalovirus exposure and HLA in healthy donors. Across the whole study: In a later analysis, it was reported that the 110 or so validation repertoires had been produced on the same platform as the 600 to 850 repertoires belonging to the first cohort. Findings and caveats of the study: CMV antigen specificity was confirmed in vitro for a few CMV-associated chains. TCR clusters originating in the first cohort tended to co-occur in the 120 validation repertoires, according to a later analysis. The authors enumerated some 160 TCR beta chains as linked to cytomegalovirus.

The assay was immunoSEQ multiplex PCR, and TCRdb's table has in-frame clones only and misses some. Of fewer than 150,000 clones in the sample, 86% were seen once. Regarding this clone: Its specificity is not known.

J gave up 6 bases and V 6 bases, and 13 bases lay outside the gene matches. This CDR3 comprises 15 residues. Germline V CDR1 and CDR2: MNHNS, SASEGT. The TCR sequence derives from a man younger than 30 in good health and CMV-seronegative. Sample: PBMCs. The V call is TRBV6-1, the J call TRBJ2-7, with 8 bases that match TRBD1. The CDR3, as DNA: TGTGCCAGCAGAGGTCTGGACAGGGCCGGTTCCGAGCAGTACTTC. This gives the protein CASRGLDRAGSEQYF.